The 25 T cell receptor beta chains below were found in one sample sequenced in a study of radiation and T cells in renal cell carcinoma. Regarding treatment: treatment-naive control, cytoreductive nephrectomy. The repertoire was sequenced with immunoSEQ multiplex PCR; TCRdb's copy has only in-frame clones and lacks some. Of 13,000 or so clones listed, over 60% were seen once; the top ten hold roughly 20%. Sequences were derived from tumor tissue, sampled from a patient whose treatment was nephrectomy without radiotherapy. The receptors were sampled from a woman of 80 years or more with renal cell carcinoma.

The V call is TRBV4-1, the J call TRBJ2-2; 8 bases align to TRBD2. The germline gives CDR1 MGHRA, CDR2 YSYEKL. The J segment lost 3 bases and the V segment lost 4 bases, leaving 13 bases of the junction unmatched. This CDR3 region has 18 residues. CDR3 bases: TGCGCCAGCAGCCCCGGGGGAGTAGCGGGGTTCGACACCGGGGAGCTGTTTTTT. Translated: CASSPGGVAGFDTGELFF.

The V and J genes are TRBV4-1 and TRBJ2-3; a possible D gene is TRBD2 (6 bases). CDR1 MGHRA and CDR2 YSYEKL come from the germline V gene. This CDR3 is built from 14 residues. V lost 3 bases and J lost 14, with 21 bases in between. The CDR3 bases are TGCGCCAGCAGCCATGCCGGGACCCCCGGAGGGCGGTATTTT. Translated: CASSHAGTPGGRYF.

As concerns this clone: At one end the junction does not follow the germline gene, possibly because of a read error. DNA of the CDR3: TGTGCCAGCAGCCTAACCTCAGGGGCGAACACTGAAGCTTTCTTT. This encodes CASSLTSGANTEAFF. This rearrangement joins TRBV7-3 to TRBJ1-1; a weak D match, TRBD1 (6 bases). CDR1 is SGHTA and CDR2 is FQGTGA in the germline V gene. The CDR3 covers 15 residues.

This chain connects TRBV10-2 to TRBJ1-1; D might be TRBD1 (5 bases). V was shortened by 2 bases and J by 1 base, with 11 bases between the two germline ends. Germline loops: CDR1 WSHSY, CDR2 SAAADI. The CDR3 contains 15 residues. CDR3 region: CASSELAGKNTEAFF. The CDR3 coding sequence is TGCGCCAGCAGTGAGCTCGCAGGGAAGAACACTGAAGCTTTCTTT.

This chain connects TRBV5-6 to TRBJ1-1; D is undetermined. The CDR3 is 14 amino acids. The V end lost 0 bases, the J end lost 1 base, and 7 bases lay between the germline ends. CDR1 and CDR2 (germline): SGHDT, YYEEEE. CDR3 DNA: TGTGCCAGCAGCTTGGTGGTAGGGAACACTGAAGCTTTCTTT. Protein product: CASSLVVGNTEAFF.

The chain employs TRBV5-1 and TRBJ2-2; 7 bases fit TRBD1. V shed 1 base and J 3 bases; nucleotides not matched to a gene: 6. Germline V gene lookup returns CDR1 SGHRS and CDR2 YFSETQ. The CDR3 has 16 residues. The CDR3 spells CASSLMGTVDTGELFF. CDR3 DNA: TGCGCCAGCAGCTTGATGGGGACAGTGGACACCGGGGAGCTGTTTTTT.

The J gene is TRBJ1-1, the V gene TRBV9; D gene uncertain. There are 13 residues in the CDR3. V was cut by 0 bases and J by 1 base, with 4 bases left in between. CDR1 and CDR2 from the germline V gene are SGDLS and YYNGEE. The CDR3, as DNA: TGTGCCAGCAGCGTAGCATCGAACACTGAAGCTTTCTTT. Protein product: CASSVASNTEAFF.

V gene TRBV2 combines with J gene TRBJ1-1; TRBD1 might be the D (6 bases). Germline CDR1 SNHLY, CDR2 FYNNEI. This CDR3 comprises 12 residues. With 8 bases removed from V and 0 bases from J, the gap between germline ends came to 7 bases. The CDR3 sequence: CASYRVNTEAFF. CDR3 nucleotide sequence: TGTGCCAGCTACAGGGTGAACACTGAAGCTTTCTTT. The full variable domain, its missing parts supplied by reference TRBV2 and TRBJ1-1, is EPEVTQTPSHQVTQMGQEVILRCVPISNHLYFYWYRQILGQKVEFLVSFYNNEISEKSEIFDDQFSVERPDGSNFTLKIRSTKLEDSAMYFCASYRVNTEAFFGQGTRLTVV.

This sequence joins TRBV7-2 and TRBJ1-2; tentatively, D is TRBD1 (6 bases). Trimming stripped 2 bases from V and 6 bases from J, with 10 bases between. Germline CDR1 and CDR2: SGHTA and FQGNSA. This CDR3 comprises 13 residues. The CDR3 region is CASSLTTGDGYTF. CDR3 in DNA: TGTGCCAGCAGCTTAACGACAGGAGATGGCTACACCTTC.

The chain's CDR3 is CASSTLTGSYEQYF. Here the CDR3 DNA reads TGTGCCAGTAGTACTCTGACAGGGTCCTACGAGCAGTACTTC. The J gene is TRBJ2-7, the V gene TRBV19, with 7 bases fitting TRBD1. Looked up from germline, CDR1 is LNHDA and CDR2 is SQIVND (reference sequence). CDR3 length: 14 residues. Losses at the gene ends were 4 bases for V and 1 base for J; bases not matched to a gene: 4.

The V call is TRBV6-5, the J call TRBJ2-7; the match to TRBD2 covers 7 bases. Germline trimming cut 0 bases from V and 6 bases from J; bases unmatched to any gene: 2. Germline CDR1 and CDR2: MNHEY and SVGAGI. CDR3 length: 13 amino acids. CDR3 residues: CASSYSIAGEQYV. The CDR3 nucleotides read TGTGCCAGCAGTTACTCGATAGCGGGCGAGCAGTACGTC.

V is TRBV7-9 and J is TRBJ1-6; no clear D. Germline CDR1 is SEHNR and CDR2 is FQNEAQ (reference sequence). This CDR3 region has 15 residues. V was clipped by 3 bases and J by 8 bases, with 14 bases between them. The CDR3 DNA sequence: TGTGCCAGCAGCTTTAGGTCTCAATCGGATTCACCCCTCCACTTT. It encodes CASSFRSQSDSPLHF.

V and J are TRBV6-5 and TRBJ1-5; unclear D gene. Germline V CDR1 and CDR2: MNHEY, SVGAGI. This CDR3 contains 14 residues. V was cut by 5 bases and J by 1 base, with 9 bases left in between. The CDR3 DNA reads TGTGCCAGCAGTACCCACGGGAGCAATCAGCCCCAGCATTTT. Its protein product is CASSTHGSNQPQHF.

The chain combines TRBV21-1 with TRBJ2-7; TRBD2, the D gene given by the table, was not confirmed from the DNA. TRBV21-1 is a recognized pseudogene. The CDR3 has 16 residues. CDR3 region: CASSTPWGGDAYEQYF. In DNA form, the CDR3 reads TGTGCCAGCAGCACCCCCTGGGGGGGGGATGCCTACGAGCAGTACTTC.

This sequence joins TRBV11-2 and TRBJ2-5; no definite D call. Germline V lookup: CDR1 SGHAT, CDR2 FQNNGV. Between the trimmed V and J ends, which lost 5 bases and 4 bases, there was a span of 14 bases. There are 14 residues in the CDR3. The CDR3 here is CASSTGTGAETQYF. CDR3 sequence (DNA): TGTGCCAGCAGCACCGGCACTGGTGCAGAGACCCAGTACTTC.

The rearrangement links TRBV7-2 to TRBJ2-7; 14 nucleotides line up with TRBD2. CDR1 SGHTA and CDR2 FQGNSA come from the germline V gene. Trimming removed 1 base from V and 2 bases from J; junction bases left unmatched: 4. This CDR3 region has 17 residues. The CDR3, as DNA: TGTGCCAGCAGCTTAGGCGGGACTAGCGGGGGAGCCTACGAGCAGTACGTC. Residues: CASSLGGTSGGAYEQYV.

This chain connects TRBV5-4 to TRBJ2-3; D perhaps matches TRBD2 (5 bases). This CDR3 comprises 16 residues. The V end was cut by 0 bases, the J end by 0 bases, with 11 bases between. Germline lookup yields CDR1 SGHNT and CDR2 YYREEE (reference sequence). The CDR3 reads CASSLVPGISTDTQYF. The CDR3 bases are TGTGCCAGCAGCTTGGTGCCGGGGATTAGCACAGATACGCAGTATTTT.

CDR3 in DNA: TGTGCCAGCAGCCCCCCGGGACACCACTACGAGCAGTACTTC. Residues: CASSPPGHHYEQYF. This chain links TRBV9 with TRBJ2-7, with a weak D call TRBD1 (6 bases). There are 14 residues in the CDR3. In germline, CDR1 is SGDLS, CDR2 YYNGEE. V was cut by 4 bases and J by 3 bases, with 14 bases left in between.

The chain joins TRBV5-1 to TRBJ2-5, with D uncertain. Looked up from germline, CDR1 is SGHRS and CDR2 is YFSETQ. CDR3 length: 14 amino acids. The V gene lost 5 bases and the J gene lost 2 bases, with 13 bases spanning the gap. The DNA for the CDR3 is TGCGCCAGCAGATACAGCCAGATGCAAGAGACCCAGTACTTC. Its protein product is CASRYSQMQETQYF.

V gene TRBV7-3 combines with J gene TRBJ2-2, with TRBD2 matching 14 bases. CDR3 length: 19 amino acids. Germline V gene data show CDR1 as SGHTA and CDR2 as FQGTGA. V lost 3 bases to trimming and J lost 2 bases; unmatched junction nucleotides: 8. CDR3 sequence (DNA): TGTGCCAGCAGCTTGGTCCCTGGACTAGCGGGGGGAAACACCGGGGAGCTGTTTTTT. Its translation: CASSLVPGLAGGNTGELFF.

V is TRBV7-2 and J is TRBJ1-2; D is uncertain. CDR3 length equals 14 residues. With 0 bases removed from V and 8 bases from J, the gap between germline ends came to 13 bases. CDR1 is SGHTA, CDR2 FQGNSA, per germline. The CDR3: CASSLAFASEGYTF. The CDR3 nucleotides are TGTGCCAGCAGCTTAGCGTTCGCTAGCGAGGGCTACACCTTC.

In this sample, this clone turned up a few times. The V and J genes are TRBV10-1 and TRBJ2-7, with 7 bases that match TRBD1. Germline V CDR1 and CDR2: WNHNN, SYGVQD (reference sequence). This CDR3 comprises 15 residues. Germline trimming cut 10 bases from V and 0 bases from J; bases unmatched to any gene: 12. In nucleotides, the CDR3 is TGCGCCACACACGCCGGGACAGAGTCCTCCTACGAGCAGTACGTC. It translates to CATHAGTESSYEQYV.

J is TRBJ2-7 and V is TRBV6-5; no clear D. V lost 0 bases to trimming and J lost 2 bases, with 11 bases between them. The CDR3 contains 15 residues. CDR1 and CDR2 from the germline V gene are MNHEY and SVGAGI. CDR3 DNA: TGTGCCAGCAGTTACTCGGTTCAGGAGACCTACGAGCAGTACTTC. This encodes CASSYSVQETYEQYF.

The V and J genes are TRBV29-1 and TRBJ1-5; D perhaps matches TRBD1 (5 bases). The CDR3 spans 13 residues. The V gene's germline CDR1 is SQVTM and CDR2 ANQGSEA. V gave up 4 bases and J gave up 3 bases, with 10 bases separating them. CDR3 sequence reads: CSVGWGNNQPQHF. The CDR3 bases are TGCAGCGTTGGGTGGGGGAACAATCAGCCCCAGCATTTT. The full variable domain, with the rest looked up from reference TRBV29-1 and TRBJ1-5, is SAVISQKPSRDICQRGTSLTIQCQVDSQVTMMFWYRQQPGQSLTLIATANQGSEATYESGFVIDKFPISRPNLTFSTLTVSNMSPEDSSIYLCSVGWGNNQPQHFGDGTRLSIL.

This clone was seen a handful of times. The J gene is TRBJ1-1, the V gene TRBV29-1; no reliable D call. This CDR3 spans 13 amino acids. Trimming shortened V by 7 bases and J by 6 bases, and 18 bases separated the two germline ends. The germline V gene has CDR1 SQVTM and CDR2 ANQGSEA. The CDR3 reads CSAYKGGSPEAFF. The CDR3 bases are TGCAGCGCCTATAAGGGAGGCTCCCCTGAAGCTTTCTTT.